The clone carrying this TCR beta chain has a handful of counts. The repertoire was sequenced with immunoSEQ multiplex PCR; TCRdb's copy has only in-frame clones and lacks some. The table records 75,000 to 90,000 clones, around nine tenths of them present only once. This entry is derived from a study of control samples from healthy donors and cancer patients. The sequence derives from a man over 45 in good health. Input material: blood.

CDR3: CASGLKSETQYF. DNA of the CDR3: TGTGCTAGTGGTTTGAAGTCAGAGACCCAGTACTTC. The rearrangement uses TRBV12-5 and TRBJ2-5, with D unresolved. This CDR3 contains 12 residues. V was trimmed by 2 bases and J by 4 bases, leaving 5 bases between them. Germline V gene sequence: CDR1 LGHNT, CDR2 FRNRAP. Supplemented by reference TRBV12-5 and TRBJ2-5, the full variable domain reads DARVTQTPRHKVTEMGQEVTMRCQPILGHNTVFWYRQTMMQGLELLAYFRNRAPLDDSGMPKDRFSAEMPDATLATLKIQPSEPRDSAVYFCASGLKSETQYFGPGTRLLVL.